The 31 T cell receptor beta chains given below trace back to one sample, sequenced in a study of technical replicates of blood from a few donors. Clones were sequenced by immunoSEQ multiplex PCR, and TCRdb holds only the in-frame ones, with some missing. The sample consists of 74,000 or so clones, around 92% of them appearing once. Sequences were obtained from T cells isolated from PBMCs. The receptor source for this set is a human donor in good health.

This sequence joins TRBV5-6 and TRBJ2-7; D unclear. Germline CDR1 SGHDT, CDR2 YYEEEE. V shed 2 bases and J shed 0 bases, with 12 bases lying between them. The CDR3 has 15 residues. DNA for the CDR3: TGTGCCAGCAGCTTCGGTTCGAGTTACTCCTACGAGCAGTACTTC. It specifies CASSFGSSYSYEQYF. Full variable domain (outside the CDR3, taken from reference TRBV5-6 and TRBJ2-7): DAGVTQSPTHLIKTRGQQVTLRCSPKSGHDTVSWYQQALGQGPQFIFQYYEEEERQRGNFPDRFSGHQFPNYSSELNVNALLLGDSALYLCASSFGSSYSYEQYFGPGTRLTVT.

The chain couples TRBV29-1 to TRBJ1-5; D is possibly TRBD1 (5 bases). The CDR3 is 12 amino acids. V lost 4 bases, J lost 10 bases, and 14 bases lay in between. The germline gives CDR1 SQVTM, CDR2 ANQGSEA. Written as DNA, the CDR3 is TGCAGCGTTGTAGACGGCGGGGGTCCCCAGCATTTT. It specifies CSVVDGGGPQHF.

The J gene is TRBJ2-3, the V gene TRBV28, with D possibly TRBD2 on 6 matching bases. This CDR3 contains 18 residues. The germline V and J ends were trimmed by 7 bases and 1 base, with 24 bases remaining between them. CDR1 is MDHEN and CDR2 is SYDVKM in the germline V gene. The chain's CDR3 is CASNMLVARGGGTDTQYF. The CDR3, as DNA: TGTGCCAGCAACATGTTGGTCGCGCGGGGTGGAGGCACAGATACGCAGTATTTT.

The CDR3 region has the DNA TGTGCCAGCTCACCGTACAAAGGTAGCGCTGGAAACACCATATATTTT. Encoded protein: CASSPYKGSAGNTIYF. The chain recombines TRBV18 with TRBJ1-3; D gene uncertain. V lost 3 bases, J lost 2 bases, and 14 bases lay in between. CDR1 and CDR2 (germline): KGHSH, LQKENI. The CDR3 runs to 16 residues.

This clone was recorded once. This chain connects TRBV6-1 to TRBJ2-3; 8 bases fit TRBD2. J lost 1 base, V lost 7 bases, and 7 bases had no gene match. Germline V gene data show CDR1 as MNHNS and CDR2 as SASEGT. The CDR3 is 15 residues long. The CDR3 region is CASKSGGGRTDTQYF. The DNA of the CDR3 is TGTGCCAGCAAAAGCGGCGGGGGGCGCACAGATACGCAGTATTTT.

The chain is built from TRBV10-3 and TRBJ2-7, with D possibly matching TRBD2 (5 bases). Per the germline V gene, CDR1 is ENHRY and CDR2 is SYGVKD. The CDR3 contains 12 residues. Between the trimmed V and J ends, which lost 8 bases and 0 bases, there was a span of 8 bases. CDR3 coding DNA: TGTGCCATCTTAAGCGGCTCCTACGAGCAGTACTTC. Protein sequence: CAILSGSYEQYF.

The CDR3 coding sequence is TGTGCCAGCAGCTTAGTAGCGGTGGAGCAGTTCTTC. Translation gives CASSLVAVEQFF. The chain is built from TRBV7-8 and TRBJ2-1; a possible D gene is TRBD2 (6 bases). The CDR3 has 12 residues. V lost 1 base, J lost 10 bases, and 8 bases lay in between. Germline V gives CDR1 SGHVS, CDR2 FQNEAQ.

CDR3 amino acids: CASSVGTVMNTEAFF. CDR3 DNA sequence: TGTGCCAGCAGTGTAGGGACAGTCATGAACACTGAAGCTTTCTTT. The chain is built from TRBV25-1 and TRBJ1-1; TRBD1 matches at 7 bases. Germline trimming cut 4 bases from V and 0 bases from J; bases unmatched to any gene: 5. The CDR3 runs to 15 residues. Germline loops: CDR1 MGHDK, CDR2 SYGVNS.

The chain employs TRBV11-2 and TRBJ1-2, with D tentatively TRBD1 (6 bases). V was cut by 5 bases and J by 7 bases, with 23 bases left in between. Germline V gives CDR1 SGHAT, CDR2 FQNNGV. The CDR3 contains 16 residues. The DNA for the CDR3 is TGTGCCAGCAGCGCATTGACAGGACCTTCAGGGAGTGGCTACACCTTC. It specifies CASSALTGPSGSGYTF.

The genes are TRBV12-5 and TRBJ1-1; D not resolved. CDR3 length: 12 residues. V lost 7 bases, J lost 10 bases, and 16 bases lay in between. Germline V gene sequence: CDR1 LGHNT, CDR2 FRNRAP. DNA of the CDR3: TGTGCTAGTGCCTCCGGTCGGGTAGGAGCTTTCTTT. Protein sequence: CASASGRVGAFF.

The gene calls are TRBV5-4 and TRBJ2-1, with D possibly matching TRBD1 (6 bases). Germline lookup yields CDR1 SGHNT and CDR2 YYREEE (reference sequence). CDR3 size: 14 residues. Trimming stripped 4 bases from V and 5 bases from J, with 13 bases between. As DNA, the CDR3 is TGTGCCAGCAGCGGTCGTGGGGGCGACAATGAGCAGTTCTTC. Residues: CASSGRGGDNEQFF.

V gene TRBV2 combines with J gene TRBJ2-5, with a tentative D call TRBD2 (6 bases). This CDR3 comprises 13 residues. V lost 11 bases, J lost 4 bases, and 17 bases lay in between. CDR1 and CDR2 from the germline V gene are SNHLY and FYNNEI. The CDR3 loop is CAGRLEIAETQYF. DNA for the CDR3: TGTGCCGGTCGACTAGAAATTGCAGAGACCCAGTACTTC.

The chain employs TRBV7-3 and TRBJ2-5, with 11 bases matching TRBD2. The germline V gene encodes CDR1 SGHTA and CDR2 FQGTGA. Unmatched junction bases numbered 7, after V lost 5 bases and J lost 5 bases. The CDR3 is made up of 15 amino acids. Written as DNA, the CDR3 is TGTGCCAGCAGCATCTCTAGCGGGAGGCCCGAGACCCAGTACTTC. Encoded protein: CASSISSGRPETQYF.

In its sample, this clone was seen once. The chain has TRBV7-3 and TRBJ2-4, with TRBD2 as a possible D gene (7 bases). Looked up from germline, CDR1 is SGHTA and CDR2 is FQGTGA. This CDR3 comprises 13 residues. V was cut by 5 bases and J by 6 bases, with 11 bases left in between. CDR3 protein: CASSPGGRNIQYF. The DNA of the CDR3 is TGTGCCAGCAGCCCCGGGGGGCGAAACATTCAGTACTTC.

CDR3 nucleotide sequence: TGTGCCAGCAGCCACCCTAGGGAGGGAGGCGCCACTGAAGCTTTCTTT. Its translation is CASSHPREGGATEAFF. This sequence joins TRBV9 and TRBJ1-1; D unclear. CDR3 length: 16 amino acids. V was trimmed by 4 bases and J by 4 bases, leaving 20 bases between them. Germline CDR1 reads SGDLS; CDR2 reads YYNGEE.

The chain carries TRBV6-5 and TRBJ1-1; D remains ambiguous. The V and J ends lost 0 bases and 4 bases respectively, with 3 bases between them. CDR3 length: 12 amino acids. Germline CDR1 is MNHEY and CDR2 is SVGAGI. This chain's CDR3 is CASSYSRTEAFF. The CDR3 region has the DNA TGTGCCAGCAGTTACTCGCGCACTGAAGCTTTCTTT.

The genes are TRBV27 and TRBJ1-1; D not resolved. The CDR3 sequence is 13 residues long. Germline CDR1 is MNHEY and CDR2 is SMNVEV (reference sequence). V was trimmed by 5 bases and J by 1 base, leaving 8 bases between them. The CDR3 spells CASSVGGNTEAFF. In DNA form, the CDR3 reads TGTGCCAGCAGTGTTGGAGGGAACACTGAAGCTTTCTTT.

V and J are TRBV7-9 and TRBJ2-2; D perhaps matches TRBD2 (7 bases). V lost 5 bases and J lost 3, with 19 bases in between. The CDR3 spans 17 residues. The germline V gene has CDR1 SEHNR and CDR2 FQNEAQ (reference sequence). CDR3 region: CASSLEGRGLYTGELFF. The CDR3 DNA reads as TGTGCCAGCAGCCTAGAGGGCAGGGGACTATACACCGGGGAGCTGTTTTTT.

The J gene is TRBJ1-1, the V gene TRBV19; no reliable D call. Germline-derived CDR1 and CDR2 are LNHDA and SQIVND (reference sequence). The length of the CDR3 is 14 residues. Trimming took off 3 bases at V and 1 base at J, with 9 bases between the two ends. The CDR3 DNA sequence: TGTGCCAGTAGTATCACAGCCGGGAACACTGAAGCTTTCTTT. This gives the protein CASSITAGNTEAFF.

The V and J genes are TRBV21-1 and TRBJ2-7; the table's D gene call, TRBD1, was not cross checked with the DNA. TRBV21-1 represents a pseudogene. The CDR3 contains 12 residues. The chain's CDR3 is CASLGTAYEQYF. The CDR3 bases are TGTGCCAGTCTCGGGACAGCCTACGAGCAGTACTTC.

This chain links TRBV29-1 with TRBJ2-3, with 7 nucleotides matching TRBD1. CDR3 length: 16 residues. Germline V gene sequence: CDR1 SQVTM, CDR2 ANQGSEA. V lost 0 bases and J lost 1; bases outside the gene matches: 7. The CDR3 spells CSVEDLSDRGTDTQYF. The CDR3 nucleotides are TGCAGCGTTGAAGATCTATCCGACAGGGGCACAGATACGCAGTATTTT.

The V and J genes are TRBV7-3 and TRBJ2-3, with D perhaps TRBD2 (5 bases). V lost 2 bases to trimming and J lost 2 bases, with 8 bases between them. Germline lookup yields CDR1 SGHTA and CDR2 FQGTGA. This CDR3 spans 14 amino acids. The CDR3 reads CASSLDGNTDTQYF. The DNA for the CDR3 is TGTGCCAGCAGCTTAGACGGGAACACAGATACGCAGTATTTT.

V and J are TRBV7-6 and TRBJ2-7, with unresolved D. Germline-derived CDR1 and CDR2 are SGHVS and FNYEAQ. V was trimmed by 4 bases and J by 3 bases, leaving 10 bases between them. There are 13 residues in the CDR3. In DNA, the CDR3 is TGTGCCAGCAGCTCCGGTCCGAACTACGAGCAGTACTTC. Translating gives CASSSGPNYEQYF.

The J gene is TRBJ1-5, the V gene TRBV9, with D maybe TRBD1 (5 bases). The CDR3 length is 15 residues. V shed 3 bases and J shed 4 bases, with 14 bases lying between them. Per germline, CDR1 SGDLS and CDR2 YYNGEE. The CDR3 DNA reads as TGTGCCAGCAGCGAAGGGGCAGGGTGGAATCAGCCCCAGCATTTT. The encoded protein is CASSEGAGWNQPQHF.

In nucleotides, the CDR3 is TGTGCCAGCAGTGAGGACAGGGGGGAACCAGATACGCAGTATTTT. Translation gives CASSEDRGEPDTQYF. The chain employs TRBV25-1 and TRBJ2-3; 10 positions match TRBD1. Trimming took 3 bases from V and 4 from J; bases not matched to a gene: 4. CDR1 is MGHDK, CDR2 SYGVNS, per germline. This CDR3 region has 15 residues. The variable domain in full, with the rest retrieved from reference TRBV25-1 and TRBJ2-3, is EADIYQTPRYLVIGTGKKITLECSQTMGHDKMYWYQQDPGMELHLIHYSYGVNSTEKGDLSSESTVSRIRTEHFPLTLESARPSHTSQYLCASSEDRGEPDTQYFGPGTRLTVL.

In its sample, this clone was seen once. This chain joins TRBV11-3 and TRBJ1-2, with D uncertain. The CDR3 spans 13 residues. Looked up from germline, CDR1 is SGHNT and CDR2 is YENEEA. V was shortened by 0 bases and J by 4 bases, with 6 bases between the two germline ends. The CDR3 is CASSLEEGYGYTF. The CDR3 region has the DNA TGTGCCAGCAGCTTAGAGGAGGGCTATGGCTACACCTTC.

The gene calls are TRBV7-2 and TRBJ1-1, with unresolved D. This CDR3 is 15 amino acids long. Germline V lookup: CDR1 SGHTA, CDR2 FQGNSA. V was clipped by 1 base and J by 3 bases, with 12 bases between them. CDR3 sequence (DNA): TGTGCCAGCAGCTTAGGGTGGAGAGGGTACACTGAAGCTTTCTTT. It codes for CASSLGWRGYTEAFF. Drawing the rest from reference TRBV7-2 and TRBJ1-1, the complete variable domain is GAGVSQSPSNKVTEKGKDVELRCDPISGHTALYWYRQSLGQGLEFLIYFQGNSAPDKSGLPSDRFSAERTGGSVSTLTIQRTQQEDSAVYLCASSLGWRGYTEAFFGQGTRLTVV.

The chain joins TRBV7-8 to TRBJ2-7, with D possibly being TRBD1 (6 bases). Germline V gene lookup returns CDR1 SGHVS and CDR2 FQNEAQ. The CDR3 is 18 amino acids. The V gene lost 5 bases and the J gene lost 3 bases, with 26 bases spanning the gap. DNA for the CDR3: TGTGCCAGCAGCGACACACAGGGATTAGCGTTTGTAAACTACGAGCAGTACTTC. It codes for CASSDTQGLAFVNYEQYF.

This clone was detected once. The rearrangement links TRBV5-8 to TRBJ2-7, with TRBD1 matching over 8 bases. The CDR3 runs 13 residues. The germline gives CDR1 SGHTS, CDR2 YDEGEE. The J segment lost 2 bases and the V segment lost 4 bases, leaving 2 bases of the junction unmatched. The CDR3 here is CASSGDRTYEQYF. DNA for the CDR3: TGTGCCAGCAGCGGGGACAGGACCTACGAGCAGTACTTC. Full variable domain (rest looked up from reference TRBV5-8 and TRBJ2-7): EAGVTQSPTHLIKTRGQQATLRCSPISGHTSVYWYQQALGLGLQFLLWYDEGEERNRGNFPPRFSGRQFPNYSSELNVNALELEDSALYLCASSGDRTYEQYFGPGTRLTVT.

The chain couples TRBV27 to TRBJ1-5; 9 nucleotides line up with TRBD1. The CDR3 consists of 14 residues. CDR1 and CDR2 from the germline V gene are MNHEY and SMNVEV (reference sequence). J gave up 7 bases and V 5 bases, and 6 bases lay outside the gene matches. The CDR3 bases are TGTGCCAGCAGTCTTCGACAGGGGGGCCAGCCCCAGCATTTT. Translating gives CASSLRQGGQPQHF.

This CDR3 is CASSGSGFYQPQHF. Here the CDR3 DNA reads TGTGCCAGTAGTGGCTCAGGGTTCTATCAGCCCCAGCATTTT. This chain uses TRBV19 with TRBJ1-5, with D possibly TRBD1 on 5 matching bases. There are 14 residues in the CDR3. CDR1 and CDR2 from the germline V gene are LNHDA and SQIVND (reference sequence). V was trimmed by 5 bases and J by 5 bases, leaving 13 bases between them.